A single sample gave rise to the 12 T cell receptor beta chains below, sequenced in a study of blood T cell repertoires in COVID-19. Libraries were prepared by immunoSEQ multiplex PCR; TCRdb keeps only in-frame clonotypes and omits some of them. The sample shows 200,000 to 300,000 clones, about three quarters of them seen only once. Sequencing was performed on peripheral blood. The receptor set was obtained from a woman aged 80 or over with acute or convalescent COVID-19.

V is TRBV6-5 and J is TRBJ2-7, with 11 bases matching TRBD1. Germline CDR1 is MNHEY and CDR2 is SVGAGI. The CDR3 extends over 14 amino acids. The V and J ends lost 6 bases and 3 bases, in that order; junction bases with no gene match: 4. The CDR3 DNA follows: TGTGCCAGCAGGACCGGGACAGGGGGCTACGAGCAGTACTTC. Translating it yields CASRTGTGGYEQYF.

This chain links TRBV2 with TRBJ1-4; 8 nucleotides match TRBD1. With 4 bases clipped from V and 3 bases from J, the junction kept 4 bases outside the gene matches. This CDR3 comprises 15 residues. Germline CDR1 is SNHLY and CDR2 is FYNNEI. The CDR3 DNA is TGTGCCAGCAGTGCGCAGGACAGGGCTAATGAAAAACTGTTTTTT. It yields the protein CASSAQDRANEKLFF.

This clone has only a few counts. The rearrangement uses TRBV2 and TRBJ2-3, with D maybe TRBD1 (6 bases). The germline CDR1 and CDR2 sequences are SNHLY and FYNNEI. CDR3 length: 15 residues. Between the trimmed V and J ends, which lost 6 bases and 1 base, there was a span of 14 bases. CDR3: CASRADAGGTDTQYF. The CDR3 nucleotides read TGTGCCAGCAGGGCGGACGCAGGGGGCACAGATACGCAGTATTTT.

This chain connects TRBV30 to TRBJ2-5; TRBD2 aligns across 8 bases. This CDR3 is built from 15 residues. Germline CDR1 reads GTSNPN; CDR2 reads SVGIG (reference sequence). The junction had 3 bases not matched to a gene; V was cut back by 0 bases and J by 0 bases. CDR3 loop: CAWSVAGLDQETQYF. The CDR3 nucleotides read TGTGCCTGGAGTGTAGCGGGACTAGACCAAGAGACCCAGTACTTC.

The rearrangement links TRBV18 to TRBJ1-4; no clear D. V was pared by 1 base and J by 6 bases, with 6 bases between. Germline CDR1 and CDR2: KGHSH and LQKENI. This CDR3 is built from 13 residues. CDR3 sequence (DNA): TGTGCCAGCTCACCACAACGGGATGAAAAACTGTTTTTT. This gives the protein CASSPQRDEKLFF.

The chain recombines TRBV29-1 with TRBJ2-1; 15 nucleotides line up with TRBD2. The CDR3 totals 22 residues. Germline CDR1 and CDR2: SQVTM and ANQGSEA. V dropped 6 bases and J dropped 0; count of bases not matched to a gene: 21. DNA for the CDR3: TGCAGCGTCGAGGGGGGGGCTTCCAGGACTAGCGGGAGGGTACCCTCCTACAATGAGCAGTTCTTC. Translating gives CSVEGGASRTSGRVPSYNEQFF.

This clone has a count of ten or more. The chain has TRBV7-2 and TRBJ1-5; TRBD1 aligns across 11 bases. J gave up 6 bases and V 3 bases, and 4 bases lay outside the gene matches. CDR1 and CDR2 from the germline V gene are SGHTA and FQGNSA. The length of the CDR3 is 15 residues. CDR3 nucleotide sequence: TGTGCCAGCAGCTTTGGACAGGGGGCTTTTCAGCCCCAGCATTTT. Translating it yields CASSFGQGAFQPQHF.

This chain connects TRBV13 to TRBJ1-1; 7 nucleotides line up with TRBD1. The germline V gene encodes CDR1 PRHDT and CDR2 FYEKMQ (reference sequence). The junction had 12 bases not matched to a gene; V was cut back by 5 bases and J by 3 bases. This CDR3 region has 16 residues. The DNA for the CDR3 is TGTGCCAGCAGCCCACTCCCTCAGACAGGGTACACTGAAGCTTTCTTT. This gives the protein CASSPLPQTGYTEAFF.

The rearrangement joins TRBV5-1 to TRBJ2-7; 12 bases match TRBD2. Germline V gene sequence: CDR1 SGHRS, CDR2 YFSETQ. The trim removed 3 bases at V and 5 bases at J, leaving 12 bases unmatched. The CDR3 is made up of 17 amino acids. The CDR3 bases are TGCGCCAGCAGCTCTCTAGCGGGGGGGCGATTACTGGACGAGCAGTACTTC. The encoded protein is CASSSLAGGRLLDEQYF.

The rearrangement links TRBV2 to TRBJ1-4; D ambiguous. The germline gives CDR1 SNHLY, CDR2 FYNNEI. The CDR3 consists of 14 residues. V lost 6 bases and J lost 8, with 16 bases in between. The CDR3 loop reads CASSPVYGGEKLFF. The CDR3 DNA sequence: TGTGCCAGCAGCCCCGTCTACGGAGGGGAAAAACTGTTTTTT.

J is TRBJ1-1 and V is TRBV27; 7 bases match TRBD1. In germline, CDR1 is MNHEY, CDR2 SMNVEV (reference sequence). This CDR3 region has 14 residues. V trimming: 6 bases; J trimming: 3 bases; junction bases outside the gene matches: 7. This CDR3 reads CASRETGRDTEAFF. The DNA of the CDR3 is TGTGCCAGCAGGGAGACAGGGCGGGACACTGAAGCTTTCTTT.

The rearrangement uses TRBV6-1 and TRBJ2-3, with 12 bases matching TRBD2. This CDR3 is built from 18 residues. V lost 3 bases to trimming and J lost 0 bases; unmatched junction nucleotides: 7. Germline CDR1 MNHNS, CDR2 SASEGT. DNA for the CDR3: TGTGCCAGCAGTGATTCCCTAGCGGGGGGGGCTAGCACAGATACGCAGTATTTT. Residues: CASSDSLAGGASTDTQYF.